The entry that follows covers one T cell receptor beta chain sequence. This table comes from immunoSEQ multiplex PCR, and its TCRdb copy is limited to in-frame clones, with some not included. The table lists some 100,000 clones, about 90% of them singletons, with roughly 17% in the top ten. The sample comes from a study of blood T cell repertoires in COVID-19. The CDR3 has 14 residues. V lost 10 bases and J lost 7; bases outside the gene matches: 10. CDR1 and CDR2 (germline): MDHEN, SYDVKM. This chain joins TRBV28 and TRBJ2-2; 9 positions match TRBD1. Sequencing used peripheral blood. This TCR came from a man in his fifties with acute or convalescent COVID-19. CDR3 loop: CATAGTGWYGELFF. CDR3 DNA sequence: TGTGCCACCGCCGGGACAGGGTGGTACGGGGAGCTGTTTTTT.